A single sample is the source of the 9 T cell receptor beta chains below, sequenced in a study of blood T cell repertoires in COVID-19. The repertoire was sequenced with immunoSEQ multiplex PCR; TCRdb's copy has only in-frame clones and lacks some. The table records just over 95,000 clones, 90% of them present only once. Sequencing used peripheral blood. The receptors originated from a man aged 55 to 70 with acute or convalescent COVID-19.

This clone showed up just once. V gene TRBV11-3 combines with J gene TRBJ2-3, with unresolved D. The CDR3 is made up of 14 amino acids. V was cut by 0 bases and J by 4 bases, with 8 bases left in between. Germline-derived CDR1 and CDR2 are SGHNT and YENEEA. The CDR3 loop reads CASSLDRHPDTQYF. The CDR3 DNA follows: TGTGCCAGCAGCTTAGATAGACATCCAGATACGCAGTATTTT.

The chain carries TRBV27 and TRBJ1-1, with TRBD1 identical over 8 bases. From germline, CDR1 is MNHEY and CDR2 SMNVEV (reference sequence). The V gene end was trimmed by 6 bases and the J gene end by 4 bases; junction bases not matched to a gene: 4. The CDR3 is 13 residues long. CDR3 nucleotides: TGTGCCAGCAGGGTTACAGGGGGCACTGAAGCTTTCTTT. Translating gives CASRVTGGTEAFF.

V and J are TRBV11-1 and TRBJ2-7; 7 nucleotides agree with TRBD1. The germline CDR1 and CDR2 sequences are SGHAT and FQDESV (reference sequence). The CDR3 spans 15 residues. Losses at the gene ends were 5 bases for V and 0 bases for J; bases not matched to a gene: 7. In DNA form, the CDR3 reads TGTGCCAGCAGCCTGAACAGGGGCAGCTCCTACGAGCAGTACGTC. Its protein is CASSLNRGSSYEQYV.

The V call is TRBV10-2, the J call TRBJ1-4, with 7 nucleotides matching TRBD1. This CDR3 spans 15 amino acids. Unmatched junction bases numbered 11, after V lost 6 bases and J lost 7 bases. The germline V gene encodes CDR1 WSHSY and CDR2 SAAADI. CDR3 in amino acids: CASRDLQGRGEKLFF. The CDR3 region has the DNA TGCGCCAGCAGGGACCTACAGGGGCGAGGTGAAAAACTGTTTTTT.

The V call is TRBV5-1, the J call TRBJ2-4; 8 bases fit TRBD1. V gave up 4 bases and J gave up 1 base; unmatched junction bases: 7. Germline V gene lookup returns CDR1 SGHRS and CDR2 YFSETQ. This CDR3 has 16 residues. This CDR3 is CASSGTGQGAKNIQYF. The CDR3, as DNA: TGCGCCAGCAGCGGGACAGGTCAGGGGGCCAAAAACATTCAGTACTTC.

V usage is TRBV2 and J usage is TRBJ1-2; TRBD1 matches at 8 bases. Germline CDR1 reads SNHLY; CDR2 reads FYNNEI. V shed 5 bases, J shed 2 bases, and the junction held 4 bases outside the gene matches. The CDR3 length is 14 residues. CDR3 sequence (DNA): TGTGCCAGCAGTATGAGGACAGGGAACTATGGCTACACCTTC. This encodes CASSMRTGNYGYTF.

The chain uses TRBV27 and TRBJ1-2; TRBD1 matches 11 bases. This CDR3 has 15 amino acids. The V gene's germline CDR1 is MNHEY and CDR2 SMNVEV (reference sequence). V lost 7 bases and J lost 7; bases outside the gene matches: 11. CDR3 bases: TGTGCCAGCACTACTCTCCGGACAGGGGGCTCTGGCTACACCTTC. It is translated as CASTTLRTGGSGYTF.

V and J are TRBV7-8 and TRBJ1-1; no definite D call. V was pared by 1 base and J by 5 bases, with 8 bases between. The CDR3 has 13 amino acids. The V gene's germline CDR1 is SGHVS and CDR2 FQNEAQ. The CDR3 region has the DNA TGTGCCAGCAGCTTAGTACGAGGGACTGAAGCTTTCTTT. As protein: CASSLVRGTEAFF.

The chain links TRBV30 to TRBJ2-5; D uncertain. The CDR3 sequence is 14 residues long. V was cut by 1 base and J by 2 bases, with 11 bases left in between. CDR1 and CDR2 from the germline V gene are GTSNPN and SVGIG (reference sequence). CDR3 DNA sequence: TGTGCCTGGAGTGGATACATCCTTCAAGAGACCCAGTACTTC. Translating gives CAWSGYILQETQYF.